The sequence of this T cell receptor (beta chain) was determined in a study of technical replicates of blood from several donors. The assay was immunoSEQ multiplex PCR, and TCRdb's table has in-frame clones only and misses some. The sample records 35,000 to 50,000 clones, around 96% being singletons. This clonotype was sampled from a human donor in good health. Specimen: T cells isolated from PBMCs.

The CDR3 DNA follows: TGTGCCAGCAGCTTAACAGTTTCATATGGCTACACCTTC. It is translated as CASSLTVSYGYTF. This chain uses TRBV7-9 with TRBJ1-2; D is unresolved. This CDR3 spans 13 amino acids. V was pared by 2 bases and J by 5 bases, with 9 bases between. Germline CDR1 SEHNR, CDR2 FQNEAQ (reference sequence).